The rows below give T cell receptor beta chains drawn from one sample of a study of T cell changes during pregnancy in multiple sclerosis. Assay: immunoSEQ multiplex PCR; the TCRdb copy retains only in-frame clones and omits some. The table shows some 80,000 clones, with roughly 92% occurring only once. Material: peripheral blood, obtained in the first trimester of pregnancy. These receptors all come from a female donor with multiple sclerosis, enrolled in a pregnancy study. The CDR3 runs from the conserved cysteine through the conserved F or W. The D gene is left open where the match is weak. Only some rows state a clone size, as once, few, many or a class for expanded clones.

TRBJ2-5 - - TRBV19 CASRSVNQETQYF TGTGCCAGTAGGTCGGTCAACCAAGAGACCCAGTACTTC
TRBJ1-1 - - TRBV7-8 CASSGQIVHSINTEAFF TGTGCCAGCAGCGGACAGATTGTTCACAGCATAAACACTGAAGCTTTCTTT
TRBJ2-1 - few TRBV6-4 CASSDGGGYNEQFF TGTGCCAGCAGTGACGGCGGAGGGTACAATGAGCAGTTCTTC
TRBJ1-2 - - TRBV18 CASSPGGNYGYTF TGTGCCAGCTCACCTGGCGGTAACTATGGCTACACCTTC
TRBJ1-1 - - TRBV9 CASSVGWQGSWTEAFF TGTGCCAGCAGCGTAGGTTGGCAGGGTTCGTGGACTGAAGCTTTCTTT
TRBJ1-6 - once TRBV30 CAWESGQSGLDNSPLHF TGTGCCTGGGAATCAGGACAGTCGGGTTTGGATAATTCACCCCTCCACTTT
TRBJ2-1 - - TRBV11-2 CASSLDPSSRGEQFF TGTGCCAGCAGCTTAGATCCGTCATCGCGGGGTGAGCAGTTCTTC
TRBJ1-1 TRBD1 once TRBV9 CASSLDRENTEAFF TGTGCCAGCAGCCTTGACAGGGAGAACACTGAAGCTTTCTTT
TRBJ1-1 TRBD1 - TRBV27 CASSPGGGWTEAFF TGTGCCAGCAGCCCAGGGGGCGGTTGGACTGAAGCTTTCTTT
TRBJ1-2 - - TRBV4-1 CASSPPHKNYGYTF TGCGCCAGCAGCCCCCCTCACAAAAACTATGGCTACACCTTC
TRBJ1-4 - once TRBV28 CASSLWGATNEKLFF TGTGCCAGCAGTTTGTGGGGAGCAACTAATGAAAAACTGTTTTTT
TRBJ2-5 TRBD1 - TRBV7-8 CASSSTGDMETQYF TGTGCCAGCAGCTCGACAGGGGATATGGAGACCCAGTACTTC
TRBJ2-3 TRBD2 - TRBV5-4 CASSISGGADTQYF TGTGCCAGCAGCATAAGCGGGGGGGCCGATACGCAGTATTTT
TRBJ2-7 TRBD2 - TRBV12-5 CASGPQTSGSWSEQYF TGTGCTAGTGGACCCCAGACTAGCGGGAGTTGGTCCGAGCAGTACTTC
TRBJ2-7 TRBD1 - TRBV5-1 CASSSGTGTYEQYF TGCGCCAGCAGCTCCGGGACAGGAACCTACGAGCAGTACTTC
TRBJ2-7 - - TRBV7-2 CASSLIAYEQYF TGTGCCAGCAGCCTGATAGCGTACGAGCAGTACTTC
TRBJ1-1 - - TRBV2 CASMPALEVNTEAFF TGTGCCAGCATGCCAGCCCTTGAGGTGAACACTGAAGCTTTCTTT
TRBJ2-1 - - TRBV7-3 CASSPIPVGQGAGNEQFF TGTGCCAGCAGCCCAATTCCCGTCGGACAAGGGGCAGGGAATGAGCAGTTCTTC
TRBJ2-7 - - TRBV27 CASSQGGVEQYF TGTGCCAGCAGTCAGGGGGGTGTAGAGCAGTACTTC
TRBJ2-1 - - TRBV9 CASSVGQANYNEQFF TGTGCCAGCAGCGTAGGCCAGGCTAACTACAATGAGCAGTTCTTC
TRBJ2-1 TRBD2 - TRBV9 CASSAGGERLINEQFF TGTGCCAGCAGCGCGGGGGGGGAGCGGCTAATCAATGAGCAGTTCTTC
TRBJ1-5 TRBD1 - TRBV19 CASLPRTGGVFGNQPQHF TGTGCCAGTTTGCCCCGGACAGGGGGCGTATTTGGCAATCAGCCCCAGCATTTT
TRBJ1-1 TRBD1 once TRBV5-5 CASSPFGQGAAFF TGTGCCAGCAGCCCCTTCGGACAGGGTGCAGCTTTCTTT
TRBJ1-1 TRBD1 - TRBV11-3 CASSFRTGGTEAFF TGTGCCAGCAGCTTCAGGACAGGGGGGACTGAAGCTTTCTTT
TRBJ1-1 TRBD1 - TRBV29-1 CSASDRVSFEAFF TGCAGCGCATCGGACAGGGTCTCGTTTGAAGCTTTCTTT
TRBJ2-5 TRBD1 - TRBV28 CASVDRGLAETQYF TGTGCCAGCGTCGACAGGGGGCTCGCAGAGACCCAGTACTTC
TRBJ2-2 - - TRBV4-1 CASSLREVNTGELFF TGCGCCAGCAGCCTGAGGGAAGTGAACACCGGGGAGCTGTTTTTT
TRBJ1-1 - - TRBV29-1 CSAVQGRNTEAFF TGCAGCGCGGTTCAGGGAAGAAACACTGAAGCTTTCTTT
TRBJ1-1 TRBD1 - TRBV2 CASKGQPNTEAFF TGTGCCAGCAAGGGACAGCCTAACACTGAAGCTTTCTTT
TRBJ2-1 TRBD2 - TRBV2 CASSGVLAGVYNEQFF TGTGCCAGCAGTGGCGTACTAGCGGGAGTCTACAATGAGCAGTTCTTC
TRBJ1-3 - - TRBV19 CASQRNSGNTIYF TGTGCCAGCCAGCGTAATTCTGGAAACACCATATATTTT
TRBJ2-2 TRBD2 - TRBV28 CASSLQVGLANTGELFF TGTGCCAGCAGTCTCCAAGTCGGACTAGCGAACACCGGGGAGCTGTTTTTT
TRBJ2-3 TRBD2 - TRBV30 CAWNRGEVSSTDTQYF TGTGCCTGGAACCGGGGGGAAGTTTCCTCCACAGATACGCAGTATTTT
TRBJ2-2 - - TRBV12-5 CASVIGGAGTGELFF TGTGCTAGTGTCATTGGGGGGGCTGGTACCGGGGAGCTGTTTTTT
TRBJ1-1 TRBD1 - TRBV5-4 CASSGRTGGPNTEAFF TGTGCCAGCAGCGGCCGGACAGGGGGCCCGAACACTGAAGCTTTCTTT
TRBJ1-3 - - TRBV19 CASSGGSGNTIYF TGTGCCAGCTCCGGAGGCTCTGGAAACACCATATATTTT
TRBJ1-2 - - TRBV5-3 CARSSVRIIGSSYGYTF TGTGCCAGAAGCTCCGTTCGAATCATAGGGAGTAGCTATGGCTACACCTTC
TRBJ2-3 - - TRBV5-4 CASSGRGGSTDTQYF TGTGCCAGCAGCGGGAGGGGGGGTAGCACAGATACGCAGTATTTT
TRBJ2-1 TRBD2 once TRBV7-2 CASSLGAGVYNEQFF TGTGCCAGCAGCTTAGGTGCGGGAGTCTACAATGAGCAGTTCTTC
TRBJ2-2 - few TRBV15 CATSRDREVGGELFF TGTGCCACCAGCAGAGACAGGGAAGTCGGCGGGGAGCTGTTTTTT
TRBJ2-1 - once TRBV25-1 CASSEQVVSNEQFF TGTGCCAGCAGTGAGCAGGTAGTATCCAATGAGCAGTTCTTC
TRBJ2-5 TRBD2 - TRBV7-3 CASSRYGGLAGETQYF TGTGCCAGCAGTCGTTACGGGGGACTAGCGGGAGAGACCCAGTACTTC
TRBJ2-1 TRBD2 - TRBV7-3 CASSSTAGGTSGREQFF TGTGCCAGCAGCTCCACTGCGGGGGGGACTAGCGGGAGAGAGCAGTTCTTC
TRBJ1-2 - once TRBV9 CASSVAGSLSQGYTF TGTGCCAGCAGCGTAGCGGGTTCCCTGTCCCAGGGCTACACCTTC
TRBJ1-3 - - TRBV28 CASSPTVGAGNTIYF TGTGCCAGCAGTCCCACAGTGGGGGCGGGAAACACCATATATTTT
TRBJ2-3 TRBD2 - TRBV19 CASSMRRGGSTDTQYF TGTGCCAGTAGTATGAGGCGGGGGGGAAGCACAGATACGCAGTATTTT
TRBJ2-2 TRBD2 - TRBV6-4 CASSESAGGLPTGELFF TGTGCCAGCAGTGAGTCAGCGGGAGGTCTCCCAACCGGGGAGCTGTTTTTT
TRBJ1-1 - - TRBV5-1 CASSLDQGMNTEAFF TGCGCCAGCAGCTTGGATCAGGGTATGAACACTGAAGCTTTCTTT
TRBJ2-2 - once TRBV7-2 CASSLQAAGELFF TGTGCCAGCAGCTTACAGGCCGCCGGGGAGCTGTTTTTT
TRBJ2-5 TRBD2 - TRBV27 CASSLQASGRREQYF TGTGCCAGCAGTTTACAAGCTAGCGGGAGAAGAGAGCAGTACTTC
TRBJ1-4 TRBD1 - TRBV20-1 CSAKNWDREFF TGCAGTGCCAAAAATTGGGACAGGGAATTTTTT
TRBJ2-1 TRBD2 - TRBV6-6 CASSQTSGRSGEQFF TGTGCCAGCAGCCAGACTAGCGGGAGGTCGGGTGAGCAGTTCTTC
TRBJ1-1 - - TRBV4-3 CASSRDPGVNTEAFF TGCGCCAGCAGCCGAGACCCAGGGGTGAACACTGAAGCTTTCTTT
TRBJ1-2 - - TRBV5-1 CASSSGANVNYGYTF TGCGCCAGCAGCTCAGGGGCTAACGTTAACTATGGCTACACCTTC
TRBJ2-7 - few TRBV28 CASSRPTGIERYEQYF TGTGCCAGCAGTCGCCCAACAGGGATCGAAAGATACGAGCAGTACTTC